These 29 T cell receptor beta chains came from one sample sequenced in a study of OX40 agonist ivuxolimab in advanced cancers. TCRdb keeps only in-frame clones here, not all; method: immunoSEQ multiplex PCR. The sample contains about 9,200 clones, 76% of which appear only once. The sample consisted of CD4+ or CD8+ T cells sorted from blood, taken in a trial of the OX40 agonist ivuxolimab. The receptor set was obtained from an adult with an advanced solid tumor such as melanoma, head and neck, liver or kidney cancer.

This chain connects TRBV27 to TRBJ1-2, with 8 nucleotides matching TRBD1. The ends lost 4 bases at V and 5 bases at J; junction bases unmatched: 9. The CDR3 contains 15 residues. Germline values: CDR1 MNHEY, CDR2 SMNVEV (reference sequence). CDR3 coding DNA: TGTGCCAGCAGTTCCCTTCAGACAGGGGAGTATGGCTACACCTTC. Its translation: CASSSLQTGEYGYTF.

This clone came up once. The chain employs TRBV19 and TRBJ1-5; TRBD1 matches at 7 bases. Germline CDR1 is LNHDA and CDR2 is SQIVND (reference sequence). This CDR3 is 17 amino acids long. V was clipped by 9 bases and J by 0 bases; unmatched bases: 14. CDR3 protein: CASRDRLNRLSNQPQHF. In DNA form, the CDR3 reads TGTGCCAGCCGGGACAGATTAAATCGACTTAGCAATCAGCCCCAGCATTTT. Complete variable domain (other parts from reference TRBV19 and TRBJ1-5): DGGITQSPKYLFRKEGQNVTLSCEQNLNHDAMYWYRQDPGQGLRLIYYSQIVNDFQKGDIAEGYSVSREKKESFPLTVTSAQKNPTAFYLCASRDRLNRLSNQPQHFGDGTRLSIL.

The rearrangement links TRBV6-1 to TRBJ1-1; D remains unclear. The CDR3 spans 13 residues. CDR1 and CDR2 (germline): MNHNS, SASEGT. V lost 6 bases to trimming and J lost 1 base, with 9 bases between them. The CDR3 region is CASSLLENTEAFF. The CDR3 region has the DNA TGTGCCAGCAGCCTTCTAGAGAACACTGAAGCTTTCTTT.

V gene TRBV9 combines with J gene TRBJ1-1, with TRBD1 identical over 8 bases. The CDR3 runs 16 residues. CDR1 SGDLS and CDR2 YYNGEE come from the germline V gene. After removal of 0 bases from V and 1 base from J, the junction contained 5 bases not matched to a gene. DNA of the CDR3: TGTGCCAGCAGCGTAGGACAGGGGCCAGAGAACACTGAAGCTTTCTTT. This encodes CASSVGQGPENTEAFF.

This chain's CDR3 is CASSFGLAVSSYNEQFF. The CDR3 region has the DNA TGTGCCAGCAGCTTCGGACTAGCCGTGAGCTCCTACAATGAGCAGTTCTTC. V and J are TRBV7-9 and TRBJ2-1, with 8 positions matching TRBD2. The CDR3 length is 17 residues. The V segment lost 3 bases and the J segment 0 bases; nucleotides outside the gene matches: 7. Germline loops: CDR1 SEHNR, CDR2 FQNEAQ (reference sequence).

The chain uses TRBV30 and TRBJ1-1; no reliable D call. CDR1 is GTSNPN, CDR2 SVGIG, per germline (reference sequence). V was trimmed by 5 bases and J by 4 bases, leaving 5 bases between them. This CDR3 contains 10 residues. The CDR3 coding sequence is TGTGCCTGGGCCCGCACTGAAGCTTTCTTT. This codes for CAWARTEAFF. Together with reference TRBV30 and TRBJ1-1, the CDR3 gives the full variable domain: SQTIHQWPATLVQPVGSPLSLECTVEGTSNPNLYWYRQAAGRGLQLLFYSVGIGQISSEVPQNLSASRPQDRQFILSSKKLLLSDSGFYLCAWARTEAFFGQGTRLTVV.

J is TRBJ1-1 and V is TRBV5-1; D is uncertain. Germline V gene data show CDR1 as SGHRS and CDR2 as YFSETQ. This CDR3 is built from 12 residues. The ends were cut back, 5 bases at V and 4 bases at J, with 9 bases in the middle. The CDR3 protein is CASRIGFTEAFF. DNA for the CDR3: TGCGCCAGCAGGATAGGATTCACTGAAGCTTTCTTT.

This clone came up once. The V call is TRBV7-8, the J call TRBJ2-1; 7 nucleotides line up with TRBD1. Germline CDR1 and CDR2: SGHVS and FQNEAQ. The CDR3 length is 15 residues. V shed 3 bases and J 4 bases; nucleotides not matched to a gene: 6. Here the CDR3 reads CASSFTGAIYNEQFF. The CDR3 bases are TGTGCCAGCAGCTTCACAGGGGCGATTTACAATGAGCAGTTCTTC.

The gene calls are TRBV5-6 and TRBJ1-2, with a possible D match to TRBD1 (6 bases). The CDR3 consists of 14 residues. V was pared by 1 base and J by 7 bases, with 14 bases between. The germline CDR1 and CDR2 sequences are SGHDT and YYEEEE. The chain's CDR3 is CASSLTDGGAGYTF. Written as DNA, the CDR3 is TGTGCCAGCAGCTTGACCGACGGGGGGGCTGGCTACACCTTC.

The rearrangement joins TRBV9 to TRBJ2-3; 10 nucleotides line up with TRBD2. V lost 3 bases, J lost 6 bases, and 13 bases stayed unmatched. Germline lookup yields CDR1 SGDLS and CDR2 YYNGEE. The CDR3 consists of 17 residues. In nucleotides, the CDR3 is TGTGCCAGCAGCGGGAGCGGGGGGGCACCCTCGGTCGATACGCAGTATTTT. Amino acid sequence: CASSGSGGAPSVDTQYF.

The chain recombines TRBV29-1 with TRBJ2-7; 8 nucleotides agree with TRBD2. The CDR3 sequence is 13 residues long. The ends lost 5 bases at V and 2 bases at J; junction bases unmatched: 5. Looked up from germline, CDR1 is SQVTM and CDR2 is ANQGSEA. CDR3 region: CSVFGGGPYEQYF. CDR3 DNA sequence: TGCAGCGTTTTCGGGGGGGGTCCCTACGAGCAGTACTTC.

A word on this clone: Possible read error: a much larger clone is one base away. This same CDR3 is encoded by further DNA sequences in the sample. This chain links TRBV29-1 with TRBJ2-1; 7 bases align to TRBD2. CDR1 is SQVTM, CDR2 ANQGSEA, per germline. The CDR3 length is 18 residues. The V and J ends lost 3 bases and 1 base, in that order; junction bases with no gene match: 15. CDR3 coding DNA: TGCAGCGTTGATGGTGGGGGAGGGGCAGGAGGTTCCTACAATGAGCAGTTCTTC. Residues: CSVDGGGGAGGSYNEQFF.

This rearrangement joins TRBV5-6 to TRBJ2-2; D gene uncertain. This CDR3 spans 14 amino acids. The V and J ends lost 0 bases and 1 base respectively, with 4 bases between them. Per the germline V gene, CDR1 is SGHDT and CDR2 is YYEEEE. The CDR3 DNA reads TGTGCCAGCAGCTTGGTTGGGAACACCGGGGAGCTGTTTTTT. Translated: CASSLVGNTGELFF.

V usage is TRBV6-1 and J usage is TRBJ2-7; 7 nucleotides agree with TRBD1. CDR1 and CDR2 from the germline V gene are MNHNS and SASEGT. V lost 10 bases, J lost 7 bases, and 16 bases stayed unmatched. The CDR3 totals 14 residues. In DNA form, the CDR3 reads TGTGCCACCAGACAGGGTCGGGTCTCTGGGGAGCAGTACTTC. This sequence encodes CATRQGRVSGEQYF.

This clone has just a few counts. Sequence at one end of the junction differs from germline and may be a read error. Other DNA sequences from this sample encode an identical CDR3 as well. The CDR3 loop is CRVEGGGGAGGSYNEQFF. CDR3 sequence (DNA): TGCCGCGTTGAAGGTGGGGGCGGGGCAGGAGGTTCCTACAATGAGCAGTTCTTC. The rearrangement uses TRBV29-1 and TRBJ2-1; D may correspond to TRBD1 or TRBD2 (6 bases each). Germline lookup yields CDR1 SQVTM and CDR2 ANQGSEA. This CDR3 is built from 18 residues.

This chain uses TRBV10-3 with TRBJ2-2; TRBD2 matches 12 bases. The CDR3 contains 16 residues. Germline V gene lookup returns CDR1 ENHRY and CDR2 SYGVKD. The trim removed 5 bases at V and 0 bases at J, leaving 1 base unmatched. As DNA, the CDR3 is TGTGCCATCAGTCGACTAGCGGGGGCGAACACCGGGGAGCTGTTTTTT. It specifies CAISRLAGANTGELFF.

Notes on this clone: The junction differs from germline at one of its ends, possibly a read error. Here the CDR3 DNA reads TGTGCCAGCAGCGCAACAGGGCCAGCGAACATCATATATTTT. Its translation is CASSATGPANIIYF. This chain connects TRBV9 to TRBJ1-3; possible D gene TRBD1, 6 bases. This CDR3 has 14 residues. Germline values: CDR1 SGDLS, CDR2 YYNGEE.

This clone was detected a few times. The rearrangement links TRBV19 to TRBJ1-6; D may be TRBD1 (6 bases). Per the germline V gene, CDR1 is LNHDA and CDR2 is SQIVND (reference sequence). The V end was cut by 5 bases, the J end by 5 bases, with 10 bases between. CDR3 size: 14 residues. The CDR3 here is CASSVPGDNSPLHF. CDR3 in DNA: TGTGCCAGTAGTGTACCAGGGGATAATTCACCCCTCCACTTT.

The CDR3 nucleotides read TGCACCAGCAGCCAAGATTTGACAGCTAACTATGGCTACACCTTC. This sequence encodes CTSSQDLTANYGYTF. The chain is built from TRBV1 and TRBJ1-2; the table's D call of TRBD1 was not tested on the DNA. TRBV1 is described as a pseudogene. This CDR3 is built from 15 residues.

CDR3 sequence (DNA): TGTGCCAGCAGTGAACTCCTGGACGGCGGGGGGCCCCAGCATTTT. It specifies CASSELLDGGGPQHF. This chain links TRBV6-1 with TRBJ1-5, with a possible D match to TRBD1 (5 bases). The CDR3 runs 15 residues. V lost 2 bases and J lost 9, with 17 bases in between. Germline V lookup: CDR1 MNHNS, CDR2 SASEGT.

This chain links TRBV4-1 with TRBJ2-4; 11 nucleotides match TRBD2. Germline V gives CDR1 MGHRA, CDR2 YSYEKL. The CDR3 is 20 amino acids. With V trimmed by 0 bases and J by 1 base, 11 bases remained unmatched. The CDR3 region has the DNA TGCGCCAGCAGCCAAGAAGGGCTAGCGGGGGGCCGAGTGGCCAAAAACATTCAGTACTTC. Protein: CASSQEGLAGGRVAKNIQYF.

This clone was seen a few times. The CDR3 loop is CASSFRDRGLTDTQYF. Here the CDR3 DNA reads TGTGCCAGCAGCTTCCGGGACAGGGGTCTAACAGATACGCAGTATTTT. The rearrangement uses TRBV7-8 and TRBJ2-3, with TRBD1 matching over 10 bases. The V segment lost 3 bases and the J segment 3 bases; nucleotides outside the gene matches: 6. The CDR3 length is 16 residues. Per germline, CDR1 SGHVS and CDR2 FQNEAQ.

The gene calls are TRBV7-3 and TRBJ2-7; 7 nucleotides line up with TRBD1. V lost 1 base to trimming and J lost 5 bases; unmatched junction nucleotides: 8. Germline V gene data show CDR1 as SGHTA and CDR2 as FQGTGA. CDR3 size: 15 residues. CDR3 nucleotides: TGTGCCAGCAGCTTAAGGGACAGTCCAGTCCACGAGCAGTACTTC. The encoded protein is CASSLRDSPVHEQYF.

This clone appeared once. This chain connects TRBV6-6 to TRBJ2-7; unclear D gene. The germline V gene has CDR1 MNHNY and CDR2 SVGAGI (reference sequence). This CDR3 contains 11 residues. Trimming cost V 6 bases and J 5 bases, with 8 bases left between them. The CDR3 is CASSPGDEQYF. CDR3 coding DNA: TGTGCCAGCAGCCCAGGTGACGAGCAGTACTTC.

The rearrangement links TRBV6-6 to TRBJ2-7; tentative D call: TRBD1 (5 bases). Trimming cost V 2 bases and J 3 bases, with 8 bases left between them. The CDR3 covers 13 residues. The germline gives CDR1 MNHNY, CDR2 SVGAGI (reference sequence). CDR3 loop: CASSYKDIYEQYF. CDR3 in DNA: TGTGCCAGCAGTTACAAGGACATCTACGAGCAGTACTTC.

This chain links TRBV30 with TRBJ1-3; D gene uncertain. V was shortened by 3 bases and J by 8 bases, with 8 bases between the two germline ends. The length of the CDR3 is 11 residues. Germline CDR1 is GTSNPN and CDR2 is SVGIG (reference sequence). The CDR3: CAWSSWDTIYF. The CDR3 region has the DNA TGTGCCTGGAGCTCCTGGGACACCATATATTTT.

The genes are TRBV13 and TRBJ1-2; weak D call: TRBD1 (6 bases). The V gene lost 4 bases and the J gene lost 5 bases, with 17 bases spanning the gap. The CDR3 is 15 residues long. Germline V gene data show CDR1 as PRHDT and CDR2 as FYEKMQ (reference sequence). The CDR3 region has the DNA TGTGCCAGCAGCTCGACAGGCCGGGGGTGGTATGGCTACACCTTC. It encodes CASSSTGRGWYGYTF.

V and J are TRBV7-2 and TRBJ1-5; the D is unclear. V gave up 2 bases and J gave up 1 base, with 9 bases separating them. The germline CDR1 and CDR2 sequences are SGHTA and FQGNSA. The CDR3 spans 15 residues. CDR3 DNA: TGTGCCAGCAGCTTACTTGTTGGCAGCAATCAGCCCCAGCATTTT. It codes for CASSLLVGSNQPQHF.

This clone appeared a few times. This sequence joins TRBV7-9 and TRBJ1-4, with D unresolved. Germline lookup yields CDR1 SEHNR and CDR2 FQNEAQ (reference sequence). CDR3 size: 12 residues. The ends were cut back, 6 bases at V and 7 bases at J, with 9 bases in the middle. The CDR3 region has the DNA TGTGCCAGCAGGTACAAAGGTGAAAAACTGTTTTTT. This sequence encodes CASRYKGEKLFF.